This is a list of T cell receptor beta chains from one sample in a study of T cell changes during pregnancy in multiple sclerosis. Generated by immunoSEQ multiplex PCR, the TCRdb table keeps only in-frame clones and is missing some. The data show fewer than 35,000 clones, over 75% seen once. The material sequenced was CD8+ T cells from peripheral blood mononuclear cells, taken in the second trimester of pregnancy. The origin of the receptors is a female donor with multiple sclerosis, enrolled in a pregnancy study. CDR3s include the opening cysteine and the closing phenylalanine or tryptophan. Each record gives: clone size, J gene, D gene, V gene, CDR3 protein, CDR3 DNA. A D gene is named only where the DNA matches it firmly. Not every row has a clone size; where given, it reads once, few, many or a size class.

.	TRBJ1-3	.	TRBV19	CASSIGVTAGNTIYF	TGTGCCAGTAGTATAGGAGTGACAGCTGGAAACACCATATATTTT
.	TRBJ2-5	.	TRBV28	CASTDLQGGETQYF	TGTGCCAGCACCGACCTCCAGGGGGGAGAGACCCAGTACTTC
.	TRBJ2-3	TRBD2	TRBV5-6	CASSWTAGESTDTQYF	TGTGCCAGCAGTTGGACAGCGGGGGAGAGCACAGATACGCAGTATTTT
.	TRBJ2-1	.	TRBV2	CASRTPSAGEQFF	TGTGCCAGCAGGACCCCTAGCGCGGGTGAGCAGTTCTTC
.	TRBJ1-2	.	TRBV25-1	CASGEHSTYGYTF	TGTGCCAGCGGTGAACACAGCACCTATGGCTACACCTTC
once	TRBJ2-1	.	TRBV7-2	CASSYPVADPSHEQFF	TGTGCCAGCAGCTACCCCGTAGCCGACCCGTCGCATGAGCAGTTCTTC
once	TRBJ2-7	TRBD1	TRBV7-9	CASSSPGDRASHEQYF	TGTGCCAGCAGCTCTCCGGGCGACAGGGCCTCCCACGAGCAGTACTTC
.	TRBJ2-5	TRBD1	TRBV7-2	CASIAAGGYRRVQETQYF	TGTGCCAGCATCGCGGCAGGGGGCTATAGACGGGTCCAAGAGACCCAGTACTTC
.	TRBJ1-3	TRBD1	TRBV6-1	CASSDPVGQGFSNTIYF	TGTGCCAGCAGTGACCCGGTGGGACAGGGGTTTTCCAACACCATATATTTT
once	TRBJ2-3	.	TRBV11-3	CASSPESTDTQYF	TGTGCCAGCAGCCCTGAGAGCACAGATACGCAGTATTTT
few	TRBJ1-1	.	TRBV6-5	CASSYSTGNTEAFF	TGTGCCAGCAGTTACTCGACGGGGAACACTGAAGCTTTCTTT
.	TRBJ2-3	.	TRBV7-9	CASSNLSGQDHTDTQYF	TGTGCCAGCAGCAACCTGTCTGGGCAGGATCACACAGATACGCAGTATTTT
.	TRBJ2-5	TRBD2	TRBV9	CASSVELAGTGETQYF	TGTGCCAGCAGCGTAGAACTAGCGGGAACCGGAGAGACCCAGTACTTC
few	TRBJ1-2	TRBD1	TRBV16	CASSQSVAGGLGYGYTF	TGTGCCAGCAGCCAATCGGTGGCAGGGGGTTTGGGCTATGGCTACACCTTC
few	TRBJ1-5	.	TRBV19	CASSIRDTNQPQHF	TGTGCCAGTAGTATCCGGGACACCAATCAGCCCCAGCATTTT
.	TRBJ1-2	.	TRBV5-5	CASSFGGGYGYTF	TGTGCCAGCAGCTTCGGGGGAGGCTATGGCTACACCTTC
.	TRBJ2-1	.	TRBV6-1	CASSEGGSSSYNEQFF	TGTGCCAGCAGTGAAGGTGGCTCTAGCTCCTACAATGAGCAGTTCTTC
.	TRBJ1-4	.	TRBV7-2	CASSDAYGHQLGEKLFF	TGTGCCAGCAGCGACGCTTACGGCCATCAACTAGGTGAAAAACTGTTTTTT
.	TRBJ1-6	TRBD1	TRBV10-3	CAISVRDRNSPLHF	TGTGCCATCAGTGTTAGGGACAGAAATTCACCCCTCCACTTT
.	TRBJ1-1	.	TRBV27	CASSSQGWLTEAFF	TGTGCCAGCAGTTCCCAGGGGTGGCTCACTGAAGCTTTCTTT
.	TRBJ2-3	TRBD2	TRBV5-6	CASRGTSGSHTQYF	TGTGCCAGCAGGGGGACTAGCGGTTCGCATACGCAGTATTTT
.	TRBJ2-3	.	TRBV18	CASSPYSELTSTDTQYF	TGTGCCAGCTCACCATACTCCGAGTTAACTAGCACAGATACGCAGTATTTT
.	TRBJ2-1	.	TRBV27	CASSSRAMGGQFF	TGTGCCAGCAGTTCACGGGCCATGGGAGGGCAGTTCTTC
.	TRBJ2-1	.	TRBV7-9	CASSLGYGGGHNEQFF	TGTGCCAGCAGCTTAGGGTACGGCGGGGGCCACAATGAGCAGTTCTTC
.	TRBJ1-2	.	TRBV6-5	CASSYSTGYGYTF	TGTGCCAGCAGTTACTCTACAGGCTATGGCTACACCTTC
.	TRBJ1-2	.	TRBV2	CASRPRGEDGYTF	TGTGCCAGCAGACCCCGGGGGGAGGATGGCTACACCTTC
.	TRBJ1-1	.	TRBV27	CASSSLGGATEAFF	TGTGCCAGCAGTTCTTTGGGGGGGGCCACTGAAGCTTTCTTT
once	TRBJ2-3	TRBD2	TRBV6-1	CASSERTSGSGTTDTQYF	TGTGCCAGCAGTGAACGGACTAGCGGGAGCGGTACCACAGATACGCAGTATTTT
.	TRBJ1-5	.	TRBV7-9	CASSLGPGQDSNQPQHF	TGTGCCAGCAGCTTAGGGCCGGGACAAGATAGCAATCAGCCCCAGCATTTT
.	TRBJ1-3	.	TRBV29-1	CSGLEQGFSGNTIYF	TGCAGCGGTCTTGAACAGGGCTTCTCTGGAAACACCATATATTTT
.	TRBJ2-1	TRBD2	TRBV19	CASSELAGVANEQFF	TGTGCCAGTAGCGAACTAGCGGGAGTGGCAAATGAGCAGTTCTTC